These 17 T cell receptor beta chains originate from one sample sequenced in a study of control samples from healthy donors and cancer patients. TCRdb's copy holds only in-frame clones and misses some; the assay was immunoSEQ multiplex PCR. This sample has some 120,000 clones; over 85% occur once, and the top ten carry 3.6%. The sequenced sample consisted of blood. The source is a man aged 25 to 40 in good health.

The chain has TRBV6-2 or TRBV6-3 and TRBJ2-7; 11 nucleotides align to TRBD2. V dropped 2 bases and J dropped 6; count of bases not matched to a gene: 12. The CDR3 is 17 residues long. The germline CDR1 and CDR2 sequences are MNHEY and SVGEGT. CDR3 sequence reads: CASSYGLAGGHLSEQYF. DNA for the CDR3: TGTGCCAGCAGTTACGGTCTAGCGGGGGGCCACCTCAGCGAGCAGTACTTC.

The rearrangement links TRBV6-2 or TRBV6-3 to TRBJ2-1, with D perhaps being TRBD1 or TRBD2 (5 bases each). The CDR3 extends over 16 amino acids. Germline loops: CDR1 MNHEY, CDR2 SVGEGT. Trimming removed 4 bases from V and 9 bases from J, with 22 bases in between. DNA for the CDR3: TGTGCCAGCAGTTGGCTTCCAGGACGTGAGGGGAGTGAGCAGTTCTTC. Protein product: CASSWLPGREGSEQFF.

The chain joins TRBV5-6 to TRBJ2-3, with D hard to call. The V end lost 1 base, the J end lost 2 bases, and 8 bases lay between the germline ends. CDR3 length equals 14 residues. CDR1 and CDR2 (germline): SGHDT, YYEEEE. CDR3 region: CASSLTEYTDTQYF. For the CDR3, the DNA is TGTGCCAGCAGCTTGACGGAGTACACAGATACGCAGTATTTT.

The CDR3 loop is CASSDGPMSYTF. CDR3 DNA: TGTGCCAGCAGCGACGGCCCTATGAGCTACACCTTC. The chain combines TRBV7-9 with TRBJ1-2, with unresolved D. In germline, CDR1 is SEHNR, CDR2 FQNEAQ (reference sequence). Trimming stripped 5 bases from V and 9 bases from J, with 13 bases between. The CDR3 sequence is 12 residues long. Based on the CDR3 plus reference TRBV7-9 and TRBJ1-2, the full variable domain is DTGVSQNPRHKITKRGQNVTFRCDPISEHNRLYWYRQTLGQGPEFLTYFQNEAQLEKSRLLSDRFSAERPKGSFSTLEIQRTEQGDSAMYLCASSDGPMSYTFGSGTRLTVV.

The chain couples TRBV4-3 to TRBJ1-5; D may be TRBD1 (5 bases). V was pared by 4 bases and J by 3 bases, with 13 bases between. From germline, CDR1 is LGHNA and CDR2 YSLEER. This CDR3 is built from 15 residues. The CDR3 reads CASSPTWGNNQPQHF. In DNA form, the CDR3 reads TGCGCCAGCAGCCCCACATGGGGGAACAATCAGCCCCAGCATTTT.

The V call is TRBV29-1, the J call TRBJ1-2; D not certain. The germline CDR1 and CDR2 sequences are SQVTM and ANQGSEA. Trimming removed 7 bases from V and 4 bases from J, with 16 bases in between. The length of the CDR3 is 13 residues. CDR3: CSAPHETTYGYTF. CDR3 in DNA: TGCAGCGCTCCCCATGAAACGACCTATGGCTACACCTTC.

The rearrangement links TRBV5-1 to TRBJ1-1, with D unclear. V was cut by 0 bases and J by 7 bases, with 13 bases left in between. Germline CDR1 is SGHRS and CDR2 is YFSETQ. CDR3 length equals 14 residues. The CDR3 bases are TGCGCCAGCAGCTTGGAGGAAGCCCTACGTGAAGCTTTCTTT. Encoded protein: CASSLEEALREAFF.

CDR3 sequence: CASSPQGGEDWVPDTQYF. Here the CDR3 DNA reads TGTGCCAGCAGCCCCCAAGGGGGCGAAGACTGGGTTCCAGATACGCAGTATTTT. V gene TRBV3-1 (or the pseudogene TRBV3-2) combines with J gene TRBJ2-3; 7 bases map to TRBD1. Per germline, CDR1 LGHDT and CDR2 YNNKEL (reference sequence). This CDR3 contains 18 residues. Trimming cost V 4 bases and J 4 bases; bases outside gene matches: 17.

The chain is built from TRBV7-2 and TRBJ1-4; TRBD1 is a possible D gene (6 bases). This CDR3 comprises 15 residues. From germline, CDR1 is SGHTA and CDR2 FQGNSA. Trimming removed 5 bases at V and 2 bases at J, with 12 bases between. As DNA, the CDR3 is TGTGCCAGCAGCCCCGGGGGCCTGACTAATGAAAAACTGTTTTTT. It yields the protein CASSPGGLTNEKLFF.

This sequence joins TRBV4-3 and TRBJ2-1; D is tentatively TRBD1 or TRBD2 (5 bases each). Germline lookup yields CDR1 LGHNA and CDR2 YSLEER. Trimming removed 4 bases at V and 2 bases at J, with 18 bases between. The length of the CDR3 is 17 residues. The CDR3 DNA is TGCGCCAGCAGCCCCTGGGATAGAGGGGAAACCTACAATGAGCAGTTCTTC. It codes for CASSPWDRGETYNEQFF.

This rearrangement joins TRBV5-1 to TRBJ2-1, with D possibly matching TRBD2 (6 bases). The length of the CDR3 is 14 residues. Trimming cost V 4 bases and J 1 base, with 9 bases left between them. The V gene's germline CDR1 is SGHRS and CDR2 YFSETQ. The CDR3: CASSPEGSYNEQFF. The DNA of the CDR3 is TGCGCCAGCAGCCCGGAGGGATCCTACAATGAGCAGTTCTTC.

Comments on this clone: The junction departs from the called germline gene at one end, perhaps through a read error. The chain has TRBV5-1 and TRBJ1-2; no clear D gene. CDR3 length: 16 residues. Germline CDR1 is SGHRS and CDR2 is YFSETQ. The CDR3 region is CASSLEVYLGPIVGVF. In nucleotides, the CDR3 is TGCGCCAGCAGCTTGGAAGTCTACTTAGGACCCATAGTTGGGGTCTTC. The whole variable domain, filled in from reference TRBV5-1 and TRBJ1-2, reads KAGVTQTPRYLIKTRGQQVTLSCSPISGHRSVSWYQQTPGQGLQFLFEYFSETQRNKGNFPGRFSGRQFSNSRSEMNVSTLELGDSALYLCASSLEVYLGPIVGVFGSGTRLTVV.

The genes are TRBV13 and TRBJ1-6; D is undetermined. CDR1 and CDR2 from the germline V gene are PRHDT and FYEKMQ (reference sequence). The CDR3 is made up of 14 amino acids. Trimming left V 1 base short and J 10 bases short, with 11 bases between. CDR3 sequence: CASSLEPGNSPLHF. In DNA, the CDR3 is TGTGCCAGCAGCTTAGAGCCGGGCAACTCACCCCTCCACTTT.

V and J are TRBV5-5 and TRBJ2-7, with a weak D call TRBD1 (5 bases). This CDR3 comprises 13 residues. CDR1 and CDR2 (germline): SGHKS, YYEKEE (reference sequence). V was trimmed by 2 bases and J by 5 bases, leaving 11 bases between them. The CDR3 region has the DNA TGTGCCAGCAGCTTACCAGGGTGGAACGAGCAGTACTTC. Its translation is CASSLPGWNEQYF.

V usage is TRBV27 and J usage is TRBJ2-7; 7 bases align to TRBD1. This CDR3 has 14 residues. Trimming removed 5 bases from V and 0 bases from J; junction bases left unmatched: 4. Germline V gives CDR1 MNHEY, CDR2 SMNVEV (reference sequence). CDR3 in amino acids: CASSRTGVSYEQYF. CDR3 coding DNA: TGTGCCAGCAGTAGGACAGGCGTCTCCTACGAGCAGTACTTC.

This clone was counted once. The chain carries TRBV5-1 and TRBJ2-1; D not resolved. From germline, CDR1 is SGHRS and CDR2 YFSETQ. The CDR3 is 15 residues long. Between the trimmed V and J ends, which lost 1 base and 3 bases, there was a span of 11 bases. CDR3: CASSLSAVGYNEQFF. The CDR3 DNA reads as TGCGCCAGCAGCTTGTCTGCAGTAGGCTACAATGAGCAGTTCTTC. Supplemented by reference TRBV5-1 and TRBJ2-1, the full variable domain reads KAGVTQTPRYLIKTRGQQVTLSCSPISGHRSVSWYQQTPGQGLQFLFEYFSETQRNKGNFPGRFSGRQFSNSRSEMNVSTLELGDSALYLCASSLSAVGYNEQFFGPGTRLTVL.

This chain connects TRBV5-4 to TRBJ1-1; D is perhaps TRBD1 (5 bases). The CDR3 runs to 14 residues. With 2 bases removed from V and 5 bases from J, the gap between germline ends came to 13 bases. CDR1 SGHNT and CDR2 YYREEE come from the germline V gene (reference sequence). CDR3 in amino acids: CASSFGGGGTEAFF. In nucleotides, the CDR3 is TGTGCCAGCAGCTTCGGGGGAGGAGGGACTGAAGCTTTCTTT.